Listed here is a single TCR beta chain. TCRdb's table, derived via immunoSEQ multiplex PCR, lists solely in-frame clones and lacks some. The repertoire holds about 350,000 clones, with roughly 90% as singletons. Germline CDR1 and CDR2: MDHEN and SYDVKM. Trimming shortened V by 2 bases and J by 6 bases, and 10 bases separated the two germline ends. The CDR3 consists of 13 residues. Treatment specified: roughly 19 received Ad26.COV2.S at low or high dose, single or two shots; 5 received placebo; per-sample allocation not given. On day 63 after the first injection, vaccine and placebo recipients gave samples. This entry comes from a study of Ad26.COV2.S vaccination and SARS-CoV-2 variants.

Sequenced material: peripheral blood, taken in a trial of Ad26.COV2.S vaccine versus placebo. This TCR was recovered from a person between 18 and 65 years old who received the Ad26.COV2.S COVID-19 vaccine or a placebo. V is TRBV28 and J is TRBJ1-2; tentative D call: TRBD1 (6 bases). The CDR3 DNA reads as TGTGCCAGCAGTTTAACAGGGTATCATGGCTACACCTTC. Amino acids: CASSLTGYHGYTF.